Listed here are 10 T cell receptor beta chains from one sample, sequenced in a study of CD8+CD57+ T cells in acquired aplastic anemia. Previously, flow cytometry had revealed CD8+CD57+ cell expansion in the patients chosen for sequencing. According to the study, genomic DNA was the template for TCR beta VDJ and CDR3 profiling. TCRdb re-called the reads through MiXCR, storing one row per CDR3 protein. The sample records some 160,000 distinct CDR3 sequences, roughly 43% being singletons. Sequencing was done on a sample of sorted CD4+, CD8+, or CD8+CD57+ T cells (not recorded which) from PBMCs. The receptors derive from a human donor with aplastic anemia.

This chain links TRBV12-3 or TRBV12-4 with TRBJ1-5, with D hard to call. This CDR3 comprises 15 residues. V was clipped by 4 bases and J by 1 base, with 11 bases between them. CDR3 residues: CASSSRRVSNQPQHF. The CDR3 DNA follows: TGTGCCAGCAGTTCCCGTCGGGTAAGCAATCAGCCCCAGCATTTT.

This clonotype was counted at least ten times. The CDR3 nucleotides read TGTGCCAGCAGCAGGGATTTGGGGGAGACCCAGTACTTC. Protein: CASSRDLGETQYF. The chain combines TRBV10-3 with TRBJ2-5; TRBD1 is a possible D gene (5 bases). Trimming shortened V by 10 bases and J by 5 bases, and 17 bases separated the two germline ends. CDR3 length equals 13 residues. Per the germline V gene, CDR1 is ENHRY and CDR2 is SYGVKD.

This clonotype was recorded many times. The CDR3 DNA reads as TGTGCCAGCAGCGTAGGGCCGGAGGGACCGACTGAAAAACTGTTTTTT. Translated: CASSVGPEGPTEKLFF. V and J are TRBV9 and TRBJ1-4; D possibly corresponds to TRBD1 (5 bases). CDR3 size: 16 residues. Per the germline V gene, CDR1 is SGDLS and CDR2 is YYNGEE. V shed 0 bases and J shed 7 bases, with 16 bases lying between them.

J is TRBJ1-2 and V is TRBV5-1; D remains ambiguous. Germline CDR1 and CDR2: SGHRS and YFSETQ. This CDR3 is 12 amino acids long. The V gene lost 0 bases and the J gene lost 5 bases, with 5 bases spanning the gap. In nucleotides, the CDR3 is TGCGCCAGCAGCTTGGAGGTTTATGGCTACACCTTC. It encodes CASSLEVYGYTF. The full variable domain, rest sourced from reference TRBV5-1 and TRBJ1-2, is KAGVTQTPRYLIKTRGQQVTLSCSPISGHRSVSWYQQTPGQGLQFLFEYFSETQRNKGNFPGRFSGRQFSNSRSEMNVSTLELGDSALYLCASSLEVYGYTFGSGTRLTVV.

This clonotype was seen many times. The chain uses TRBV28 and TRBJ2-7; D gene ambiguous. The CDR3 is 14 amino acids. The ends were cut back, 6 bases at V and 3 bases at J, with 15 bases in the middle. The germline gives CDR1 MDHEN, CDR2 SYDVKM. The CDR3: CASSPPAVNYEQYF. The CDR3 DNA follows: TGTGCCAGCAGCCCCCCGGCGGTCAACTACGAGCAGTACTTC.

This sequence joins TRBV6-5 and TRBJ1-6; possible D gene TRBD1, 6 bases. The CDR3 extends over 14 amino acids. Germline values: CDR1 MNHEY, CDR2 SVGAGI. V dropped 2 bases and J dropped 9 bases, with 11 bases sitting between them. DNA of the CDR3: TGTGCCAGCAGTTACCGGGGGGCTGGTTCACCCCTCCACTTT. This gives the protein CASSYRGAGSPLHF.

Turning to this clonotype: The CDR3 end shows no conserved phenylalanine or tryptophan, and so a read error is likely. It is unclear where the CDR3 begins or ends on the DNA, so no DNA is shown, and the CDR3 is as TCRdb lists it. The chain employs TRBV11-2 and TRBJ2-1; the table's D call of TRBD2 was not tested on the DNA. Germline V gene sequence: CDR1 SGHAT, CDR2 FQNNGV. The CDR3 length equals 16 residues, ends included. The CDR3 spells CASSDTLAGGPQEPFS.

This clonotype has ten or more counts. V gene TRBV30 combines with J gene TRBJ2-7; D may be TRBD2 (6 bases). Per germline, CDR1 GTSNPN and CDR2 SVGIG (reference sequence). The CDR3 runs to 12 residues. The ends were cut back, 5 bases at V and 0 bases at J, with 8 bases in the middle. CDR3 nucleotides: TGTGCCTGGGGGGGGAGCTCCTACGAGCAGTACTTC. This sequence encodes CAWGGSSYEQYF.

The sample holds many counts of this clonotype. The V gene is TRBV12-3 or TRBV12-4, the J gene TRBJ2-2; no firm D call. The CDR3 length is 13 residues. V lost 5 bases and J 6 bases, leaving 10 bases between the germline ends. The CDR3 spells CASSPALAGELFF. The CDR3 region has the DNA TGTGCCAGCAGTCCCGCGTTGGCCGGGGAGCTGTTTTTT.

This chain connects TRBV25-1 to TRBJ2-7; D could derive from TRBD1 or TRBD2 (5 bases each). The germline V gene encodes CDR1 MGHDK and CDR2 SYGVNS. Between the trimmed V and J ends, which lost 7 bases and 4 bases, there was a span of 14 bases. The length of the CDR3 is 13 residues. In DNA form, the CDR3 reads TGTGCCAGCATAAGCAGGGACGGGTACGAGCAGTACTTC. As protein: CASISRDGYEQYF.